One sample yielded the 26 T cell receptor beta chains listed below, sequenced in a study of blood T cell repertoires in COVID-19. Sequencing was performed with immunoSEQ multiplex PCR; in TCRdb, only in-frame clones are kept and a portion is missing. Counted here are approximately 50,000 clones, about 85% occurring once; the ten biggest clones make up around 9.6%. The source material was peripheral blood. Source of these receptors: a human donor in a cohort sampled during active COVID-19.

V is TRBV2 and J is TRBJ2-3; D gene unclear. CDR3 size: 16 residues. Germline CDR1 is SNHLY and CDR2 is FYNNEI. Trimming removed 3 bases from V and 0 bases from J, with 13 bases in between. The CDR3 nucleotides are TGTGCCAGCAGTGAGTGGCGGAACCCGAGCACAGATACGCAGTATTTT. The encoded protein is CASSEWRNPSTDTQYF.

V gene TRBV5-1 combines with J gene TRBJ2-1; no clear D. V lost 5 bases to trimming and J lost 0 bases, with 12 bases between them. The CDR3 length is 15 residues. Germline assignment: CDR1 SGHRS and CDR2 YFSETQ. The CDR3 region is CASRFGAYSYNEQFF. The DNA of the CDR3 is TGCGCCAGCAGATTCGGAGCGTACTCCTACAATGAGCAGTTCTTC.

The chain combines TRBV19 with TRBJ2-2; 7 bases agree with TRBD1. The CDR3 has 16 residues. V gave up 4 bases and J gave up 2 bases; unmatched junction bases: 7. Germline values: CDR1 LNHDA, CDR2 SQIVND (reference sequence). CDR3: CASSTLGQRNTGELFF. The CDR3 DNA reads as TGTGCCAGTAGTACGTTGGGACAGCGAAACACCGGGGAGCTGTTTTTT.

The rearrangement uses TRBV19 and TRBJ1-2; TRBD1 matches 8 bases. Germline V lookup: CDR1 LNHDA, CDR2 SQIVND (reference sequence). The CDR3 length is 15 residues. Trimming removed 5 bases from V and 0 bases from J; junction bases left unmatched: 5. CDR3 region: CASSSTTGANYGYTF. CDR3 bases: TGTGCCAGTAGTTCGACGACAGGGGCTAACTATGGCTACACCTTC.

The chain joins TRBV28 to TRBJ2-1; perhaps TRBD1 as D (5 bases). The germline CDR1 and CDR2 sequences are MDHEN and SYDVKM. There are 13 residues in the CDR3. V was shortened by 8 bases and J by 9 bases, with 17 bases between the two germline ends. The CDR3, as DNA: TGTGCCAGCTTCTCTCAGGGTGGGATTGAGCAGTTCTTC. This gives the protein CASFSQGGIEQFF.

CDR3 sequence: CASSLGLQGDEKLFF. Written as DNA, the CDR3 is TGTGCCAGCAGCCTTGGTCTACAGGGGGATGAAAAACTGTTTTTT. The chain employs TRBV4-2 and TRBJ1-4, with 8 bases matching TRBD1. V shed 4 bases, J shed 6 bases, and the junction held 7 bases outside the gene matches. This CDR3 is built from 15 residues. The germline V gene encodes CDR1 LGHNA and CDR2 YNFKEQ.

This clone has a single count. The CDR3 is CASSRTGRSNQPQHF. The CDR3 DNA follows: TGCGCCAGCAGTAGGACAGGTCGTAGCAATCAGCCCCAGCATTTT. The V call is TRBV10-1, the J call TRBJ1-5, with 7 bases lining up with TRBD1. The CDR3 has 15 amino acids. The V and J ends lost 5 bases and 0 bases, in that order; junction bases with no gene match: 4. Germline CDR1 reads WNHNN; CDR2 reads SYGVQD (reference sequence).

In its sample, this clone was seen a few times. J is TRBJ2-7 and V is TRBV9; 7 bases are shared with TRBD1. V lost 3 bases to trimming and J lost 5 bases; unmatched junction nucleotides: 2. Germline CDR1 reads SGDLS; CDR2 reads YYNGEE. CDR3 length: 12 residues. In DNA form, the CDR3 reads TGTGCCAGCAGCGCAACAGGGGACGAGCAGTACTTC. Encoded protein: CASSATGDEQYF.

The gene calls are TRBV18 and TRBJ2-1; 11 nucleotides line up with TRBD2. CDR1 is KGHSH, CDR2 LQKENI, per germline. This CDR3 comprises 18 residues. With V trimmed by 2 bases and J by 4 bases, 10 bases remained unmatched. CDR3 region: CASSPGLAGGERYNEQFF. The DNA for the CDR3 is TGTGCCAGCTCACCAGGGCTAGCGGGAGGAGAACGGTACAATGAGCAGTTCTTC.

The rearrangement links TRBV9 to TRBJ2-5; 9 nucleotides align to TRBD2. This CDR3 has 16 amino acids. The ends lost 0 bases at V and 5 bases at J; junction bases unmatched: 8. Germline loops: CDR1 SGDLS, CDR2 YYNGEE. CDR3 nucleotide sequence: TGTGCCAGCAGCGTAGGGGGTAGCGGGAGCGTGGAGACCCAGTACTTC. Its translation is CASSVGGSGSVETQYF.

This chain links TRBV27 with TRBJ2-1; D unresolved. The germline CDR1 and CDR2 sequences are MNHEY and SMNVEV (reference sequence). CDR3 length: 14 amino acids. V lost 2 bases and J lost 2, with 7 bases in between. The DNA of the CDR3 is TGTGCCAGCAGTTTAACGGTACCCTACAATGAGCAGTTCTTC. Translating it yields CASSLTVPYNEQFF.

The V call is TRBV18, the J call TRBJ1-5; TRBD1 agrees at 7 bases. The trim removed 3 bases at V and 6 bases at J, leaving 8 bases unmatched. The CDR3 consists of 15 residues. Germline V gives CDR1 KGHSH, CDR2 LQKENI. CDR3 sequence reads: CASSPPGQSAQPQHF. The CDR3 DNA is TGTGCCAGCTCACCTCCGGGACAGTCTGCTCAGCCCCAGCATTTT.

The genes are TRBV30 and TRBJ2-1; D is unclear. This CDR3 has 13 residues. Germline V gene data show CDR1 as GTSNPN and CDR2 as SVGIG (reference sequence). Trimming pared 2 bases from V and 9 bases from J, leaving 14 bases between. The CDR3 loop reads CAWSTLFSGEQFF. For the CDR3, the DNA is TGTGCCTGGAGTACCCTCTTTAGTGGTGAGCAGTTCTTC. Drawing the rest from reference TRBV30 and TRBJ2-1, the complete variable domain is SQTIHQWPATLVQPVGSPLSLECTVEGTSNPNLYWYRQAAGRGLQLLFYSVGIGQISSEVPQNLSASRPQDRQFILSSKKLLLSDSGFYLCAWSTLFSGEQFFGPGTRLTVL.

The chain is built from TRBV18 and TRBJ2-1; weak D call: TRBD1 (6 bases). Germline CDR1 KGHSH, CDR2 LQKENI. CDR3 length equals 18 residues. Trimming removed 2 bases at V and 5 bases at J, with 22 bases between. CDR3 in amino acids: CASSPTTSNRASHNEQFF. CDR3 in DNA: TGTGCCAGCTCACCAACAACCTCGAACAGGGCAAGTCACAATGAGCAGTTCTTC.

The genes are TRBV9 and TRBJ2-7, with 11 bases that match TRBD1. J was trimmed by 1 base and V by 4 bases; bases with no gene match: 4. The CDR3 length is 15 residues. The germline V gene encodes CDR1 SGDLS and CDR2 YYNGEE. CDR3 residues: CASSPRDRGSYEQYF. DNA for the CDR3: TGTGCCAGCAGCCCCCGGGACAGGGGGTCCTACGAGCAGTACTTC.

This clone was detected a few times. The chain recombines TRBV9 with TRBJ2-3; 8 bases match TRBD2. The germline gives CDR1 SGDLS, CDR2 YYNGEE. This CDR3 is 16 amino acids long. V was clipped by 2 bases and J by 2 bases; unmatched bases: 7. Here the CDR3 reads CASSVLAGLSTDTQYF. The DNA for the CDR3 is TGTGCCAGCAGCGTTTTAGCGGGACTGTCCACAGATACGCAGTATTTT.

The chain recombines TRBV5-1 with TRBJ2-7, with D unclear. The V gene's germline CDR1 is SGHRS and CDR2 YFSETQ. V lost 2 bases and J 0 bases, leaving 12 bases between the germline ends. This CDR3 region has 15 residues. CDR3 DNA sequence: TGCGCCAGCAGCTTTTCCCCGTGGAGCTCCTACGAGCAGTACTTC. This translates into CASSFSPWSSYEQYF.

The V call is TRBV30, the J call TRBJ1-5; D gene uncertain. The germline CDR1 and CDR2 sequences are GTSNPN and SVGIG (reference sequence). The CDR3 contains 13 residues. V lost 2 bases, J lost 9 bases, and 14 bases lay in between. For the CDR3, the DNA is TGTGCCTGGAGTTGGGCAGGTGCCGGGCCCCAGCATTTT. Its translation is CAWSWAGAGPQHF.

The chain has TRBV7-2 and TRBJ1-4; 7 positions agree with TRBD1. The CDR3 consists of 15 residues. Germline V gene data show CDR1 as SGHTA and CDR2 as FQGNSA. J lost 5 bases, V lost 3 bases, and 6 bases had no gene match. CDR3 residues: CASSFLTGVNEKLFF. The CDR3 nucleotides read TGTGCCAGCAGCTTTCTCACAGGGGTAAATGAAAAACTGTTTTTT.

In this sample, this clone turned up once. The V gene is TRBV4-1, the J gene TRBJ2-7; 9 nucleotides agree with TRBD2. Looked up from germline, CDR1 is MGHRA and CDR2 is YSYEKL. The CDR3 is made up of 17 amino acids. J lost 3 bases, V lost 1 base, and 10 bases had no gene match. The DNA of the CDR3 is TGCGCCAGCAGCCAAGTCTCCAGCGCGGGAGGGGGCTACGAGCAGTACTTC. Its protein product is CASSQVSSAGGGYEQYF.

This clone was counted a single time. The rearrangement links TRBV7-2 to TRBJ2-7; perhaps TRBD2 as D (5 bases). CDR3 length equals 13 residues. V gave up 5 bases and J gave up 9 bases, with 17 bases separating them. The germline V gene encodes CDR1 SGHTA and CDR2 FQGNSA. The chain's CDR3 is CASSPNTRDRQYF. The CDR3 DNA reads TGTGCCAGCAGCCCCAATACTAGGGATCGGCAGTACTTC.

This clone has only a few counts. This chain's CDR3 is CASSFQGLNTIYF. CDR3 DNA: TGTGCCAGCAGCTTCCAGGGTCTCAACACCATATATTTT. The chain is built from TRBV7-2 and TRBJ1-3; tentatively, D is TRBD1 (5 bases). The germline V gene encodes CDR1 SGHTA and CDR2 FQGNSA. The CDR3 length is 13 residues. The ends were cut back, 3 bases at V and 7 bases at J, with 10 bases in the middle.

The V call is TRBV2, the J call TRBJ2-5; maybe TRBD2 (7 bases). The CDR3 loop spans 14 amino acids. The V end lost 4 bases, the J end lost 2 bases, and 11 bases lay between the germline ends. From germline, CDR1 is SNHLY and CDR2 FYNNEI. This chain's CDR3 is CASSARGGQETQYF. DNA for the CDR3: TGTGCCAGCAGTGCTAGGGGGGGGCAAGAGACCCAGTACTTC.

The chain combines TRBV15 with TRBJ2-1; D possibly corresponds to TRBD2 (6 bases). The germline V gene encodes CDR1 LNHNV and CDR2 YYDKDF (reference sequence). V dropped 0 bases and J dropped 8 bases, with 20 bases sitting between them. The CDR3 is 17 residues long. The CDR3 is CATSREVGTGFRDEQFF. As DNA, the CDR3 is TGTGCCACCAGCAGAGAGGTTGGGACTGGCTTTCGGGATGAGCAGTTCTTC.

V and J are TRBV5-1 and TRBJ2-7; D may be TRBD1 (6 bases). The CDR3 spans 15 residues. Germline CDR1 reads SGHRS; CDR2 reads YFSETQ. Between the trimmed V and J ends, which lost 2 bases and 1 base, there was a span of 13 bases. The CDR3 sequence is CASSFLDSTSYEQYF. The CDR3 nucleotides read TGCGCCAGCAGCTTCCTGGACAGCACTTCCTACGAGCAGTACTTC.

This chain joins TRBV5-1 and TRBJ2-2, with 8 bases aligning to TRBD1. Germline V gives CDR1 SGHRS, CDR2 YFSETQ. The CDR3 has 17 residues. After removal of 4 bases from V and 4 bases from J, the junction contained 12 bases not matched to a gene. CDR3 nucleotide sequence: TGCGCCAGCAGCCCCTCTACGACAGGGGTGGGCACCGGGGAGCTGTTTTTT. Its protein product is CASSPSTTGVGTGELFF.